This T cell receptor (beta chain) derives from a study of OX40 agonist ivuxolimab in advanced cancers. Study outcomes and limitations: The study did not work out the antigen specificity of the expanded peripheral T cells. Some patients without response likewise showed low normalized clonal expansion.

CDR1 and CDR2 (germline): SGHTS, YDEGEE. Trimming shortened V by 2 bases and J by 2 bases, and 14 bases separated the two germline ends. This CDR3 contains 16 residues. In regard to this clone: The antigen is not known.

This table comes from immunoSEQ multiplex PCR, and its TCRdb copy is limited to in-frame clones, with some not included. This sample has approximately 60,000 clones; roughly 89% occur once, and the top ten carry more than 25%. Sampling of blood occurred at baseline, cycle 4 day 1, and cycle 7 day 1. The sequence came from an adult with an advanced solid tumor such as melanoma, head and neck, liver or kidney cancer. The source was CD4+ or CD8+ T cells sorted from blood, collected in a trial of the OX40 agonist ivuxolimab. V gene TRBV5-8 combines with J gene TRBJ1-5, with a possible D match to TRBD1 (6 bases). DNA for the CDR3: TGTGCCAGCAGCTTTTTGGGGGCGCTGGGCAATCAGCCCCAGCATTTT. Encoded protein: CASSFLGALGNQPQHF.